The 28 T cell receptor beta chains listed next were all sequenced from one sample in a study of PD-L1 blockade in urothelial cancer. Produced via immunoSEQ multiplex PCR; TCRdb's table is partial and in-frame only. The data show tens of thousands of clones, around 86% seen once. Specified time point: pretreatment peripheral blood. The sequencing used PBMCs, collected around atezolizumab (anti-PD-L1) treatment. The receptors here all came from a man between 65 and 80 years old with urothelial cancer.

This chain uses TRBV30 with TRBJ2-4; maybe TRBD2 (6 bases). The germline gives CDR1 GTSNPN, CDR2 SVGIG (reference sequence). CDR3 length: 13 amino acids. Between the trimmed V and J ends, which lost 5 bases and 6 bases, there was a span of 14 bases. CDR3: CAWEPGTGNIQYF. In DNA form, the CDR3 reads TGTGCCTGGGAACCCGGGACTGGAAACATTCAGTACTTC. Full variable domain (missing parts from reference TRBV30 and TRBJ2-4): SQTIHQWPATLVQPVGSPLSLECTVEGTSNPNLYWYRQAAGRGLQLLFYSVGIGQISSEVPQNLSASRPQDRQFILSSKKLLLSDSGFYLCAWEPGTGNIQYFGAGTRLSVL.

The CDR3 nucleotides read TGTGCCAGCAGCGTAGACAGGGTTGTCTACAATGAGCAGTTCTTC. Translating it yields CASSVDRVVYNEQFF. The chain is built from TRBV9 and TRBJ2-1, with D tentatively TRBD1 (6 bases). CDR1 is SGDLS, CDR2 YYNGEE, per germline. The V gene lost 0 bases and the J gene lost 3 bases, with 10 bases spanning the gap. This CDR3 region has 15 residues.

The CDR3 sequence is CASSFGGGAPYEQYF. CDR3 DNA sequence: TGTGCCAGCAGCTTTGGAGGGGGCGCCCCCTACGAGCAGTACTTC. V gene TRBV5-4 combines with J gene TRBJ2-7; a weak D match, TRBD1 (7 bases). The germline V gene encodes CDR1 SGHNT and CDR2 YYREEE (reference sequence). V was shortened by 2 bases and J by 2 bases, with 14 bases between the two germline ends. The CDR3 sequence is 15 residues long.

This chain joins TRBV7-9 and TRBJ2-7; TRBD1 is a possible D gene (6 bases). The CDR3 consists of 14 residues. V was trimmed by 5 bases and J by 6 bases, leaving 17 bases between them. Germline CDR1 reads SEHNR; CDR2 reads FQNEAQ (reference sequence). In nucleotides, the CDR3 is TGTGCCAGCAGCCGCGGACAGAGATCCCCCGAGCAGTACTTC. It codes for CASSRGQRSPEQYF.

This CDR3 is CASSLPGARYEQYF. DNA of the CDR3: TGTGCCAGCAGCTTACCAGGGGCGAGGTACGAGCAGTACTTC. The chain carries TRBV11-2 and TRBJ2-7; weak D call: TRBD1 (6 bases). Germline CDR1 and CDR2: SGHAT and FQNNGV. The ends were cut back, 2 bases at V and 4 bases at J, with 12 bases in the middle. The CDR3 is 14 amino acids.

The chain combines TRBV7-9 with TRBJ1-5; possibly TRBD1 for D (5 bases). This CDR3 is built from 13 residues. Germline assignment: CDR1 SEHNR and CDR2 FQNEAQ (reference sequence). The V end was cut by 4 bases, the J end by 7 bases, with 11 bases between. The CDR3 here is CASSSGLGQPQHF. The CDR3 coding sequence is TGTGCCAGCAGCTCAGGGTTGGGACAGCCCCAGCATTTT.

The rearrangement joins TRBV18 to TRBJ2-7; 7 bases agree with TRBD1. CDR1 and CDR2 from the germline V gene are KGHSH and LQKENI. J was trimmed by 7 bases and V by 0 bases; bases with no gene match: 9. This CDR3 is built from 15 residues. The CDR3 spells CASSPPGQLGEEQYF. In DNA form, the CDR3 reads TGTGCCAGCTCACCACCGGGACAGCTCGGGGAGGAGCAGTACTTC.

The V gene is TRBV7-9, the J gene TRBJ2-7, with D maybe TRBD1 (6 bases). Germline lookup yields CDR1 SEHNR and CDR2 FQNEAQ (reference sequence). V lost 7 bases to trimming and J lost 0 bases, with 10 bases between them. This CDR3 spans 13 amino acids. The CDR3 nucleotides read TGTGCCAGCACCAGGGGAGTCTCCTACGAGCAGTACTTC. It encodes CASTRGVSYEQYF.

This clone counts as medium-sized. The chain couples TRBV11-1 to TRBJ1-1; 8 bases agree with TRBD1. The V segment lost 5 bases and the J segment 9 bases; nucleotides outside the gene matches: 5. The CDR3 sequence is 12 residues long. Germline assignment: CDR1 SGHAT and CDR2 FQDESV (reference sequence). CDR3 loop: CASSLRTGQAFF. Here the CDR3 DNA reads TGTGCCAGCAGCCTAAGGACAGGGCAAGCTTTCTTT.

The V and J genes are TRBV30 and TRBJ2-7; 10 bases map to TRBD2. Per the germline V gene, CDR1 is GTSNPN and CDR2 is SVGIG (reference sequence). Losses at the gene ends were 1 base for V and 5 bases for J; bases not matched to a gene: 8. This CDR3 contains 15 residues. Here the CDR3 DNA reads TGTGCCTGGAGTGGCATGGGACTAGCGTCGAACGAGCAGTACTTC. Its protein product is CAWSGMGLASNEQYF.

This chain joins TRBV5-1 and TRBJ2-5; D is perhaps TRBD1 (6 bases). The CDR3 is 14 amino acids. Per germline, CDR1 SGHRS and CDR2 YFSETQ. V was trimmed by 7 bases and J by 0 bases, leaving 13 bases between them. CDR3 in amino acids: CASSIGGNQETQYF. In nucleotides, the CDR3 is TGCGCCAGCTCCATAGGGGGTAACCAAGAGACCCAGTACTTC.

As DNA, the CDR3 is TGTGCCAGCAGCTTCCCATCTACAGGGGACTATGGCTACACCTTC. Its translation: CASSFPSTGDYGYTF. V and J are TRBV11-2 and TRBJ1-2, with TRBD1 identical over 7 bases. Germline loops: CDR1 SGHAT, CDR2 FQNNGV. There are 15 residues in the CDR3. J was trimmed by 3 bases and V by 3 bases; bases with no gene match: 7.

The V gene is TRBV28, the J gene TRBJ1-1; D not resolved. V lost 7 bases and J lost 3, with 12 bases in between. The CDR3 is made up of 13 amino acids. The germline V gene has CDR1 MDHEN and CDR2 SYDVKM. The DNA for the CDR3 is TGTGCCAGCACTTTGACACTTGACACTGAAGCTTTCTTT. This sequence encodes CASTLTLDTEAFF. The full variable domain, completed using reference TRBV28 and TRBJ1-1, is DVKVTQSSRYLVKRTGEKVFLECVQDMDHENMFWYRQDPGLGLRLIYFSYDVKMKEKGDIPEGYSVSREKKERFSLILESASTNQTSMYLCASTLTLDTEAFFGQGTRLTVV.

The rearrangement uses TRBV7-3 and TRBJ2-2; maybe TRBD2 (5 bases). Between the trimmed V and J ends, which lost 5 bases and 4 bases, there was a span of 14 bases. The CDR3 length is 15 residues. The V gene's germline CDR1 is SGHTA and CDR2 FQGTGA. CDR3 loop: CASSGGGLPTGELFF. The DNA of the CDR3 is TGTGCCAGCAGCGGAGGAGGTCTACCCACCGGGGAGCTGTTTTTT.

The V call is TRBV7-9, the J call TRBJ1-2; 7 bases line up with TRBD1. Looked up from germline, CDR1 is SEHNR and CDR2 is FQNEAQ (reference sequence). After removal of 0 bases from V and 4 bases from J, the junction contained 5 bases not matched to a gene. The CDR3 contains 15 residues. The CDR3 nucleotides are TGTGCCAGCAGCTTAGCGGCAGGGGGTACCTATGGCTACACCTTC. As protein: CASSLAAGGTYGYTF.

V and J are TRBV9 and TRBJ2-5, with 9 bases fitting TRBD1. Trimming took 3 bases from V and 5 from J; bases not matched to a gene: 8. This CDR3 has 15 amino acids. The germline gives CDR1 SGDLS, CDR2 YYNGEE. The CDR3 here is CASSAGTGLWETQYF. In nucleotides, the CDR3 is TGTGCCAGCAGCGCCGGGACAGGGCTTTGGGAGACCCAGTACTTC. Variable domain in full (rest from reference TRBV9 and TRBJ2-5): DSGVTQTPKHLITATGQRVTLRCSPRSGDLSVYWYQQSLDQGLQFLIQYYNGEERAKGNILERFSAQQFPDLHSELNLSSLELGDSALYFCASSAGTGLWETQYFGPGTRLLVL.

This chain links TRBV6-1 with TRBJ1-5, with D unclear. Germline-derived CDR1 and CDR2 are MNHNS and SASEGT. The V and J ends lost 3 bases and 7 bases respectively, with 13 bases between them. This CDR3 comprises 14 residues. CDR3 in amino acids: CASSEAGPRQPQHF. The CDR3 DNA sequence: TGTGCCAGCAGTGAGGCAGGCCCCCGGCAGCCCCAGCATTTT.

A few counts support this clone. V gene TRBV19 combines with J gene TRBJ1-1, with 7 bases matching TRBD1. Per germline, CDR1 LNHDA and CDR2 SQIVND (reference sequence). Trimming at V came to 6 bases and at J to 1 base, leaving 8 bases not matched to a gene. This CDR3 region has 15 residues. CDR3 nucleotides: TGTGCCAGTAGGGAAACCGGGACAGCGAACACTGAAGCTTTCTTT. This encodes CASRETGTANTEAFF.

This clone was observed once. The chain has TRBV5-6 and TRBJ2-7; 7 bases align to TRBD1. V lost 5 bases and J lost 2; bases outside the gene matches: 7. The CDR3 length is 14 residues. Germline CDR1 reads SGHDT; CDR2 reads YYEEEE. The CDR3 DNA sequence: TGTGCCAGCAGGGGCCGGGACAGACCCTACGAGCAGTACTTC. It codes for CASRGRDRPYEQYF.

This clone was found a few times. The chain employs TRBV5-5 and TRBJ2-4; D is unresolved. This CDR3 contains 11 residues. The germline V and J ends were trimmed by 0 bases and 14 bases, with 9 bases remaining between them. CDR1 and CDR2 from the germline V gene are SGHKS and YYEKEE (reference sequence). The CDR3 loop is CASSLGGEKYF. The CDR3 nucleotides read TGTGCCAGCAGCTTGGGAGGTGAGAAGTACTTC.

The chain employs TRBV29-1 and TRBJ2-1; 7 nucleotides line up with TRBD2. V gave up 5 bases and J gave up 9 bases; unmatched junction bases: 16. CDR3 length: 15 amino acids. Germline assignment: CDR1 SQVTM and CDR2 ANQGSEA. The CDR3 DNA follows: TGCAGCGTTCAAGGCCGCCTAGCCCCGGGGGGTGAGCAGTTCTTC. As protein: CSVQGRLAPGGEQFF.

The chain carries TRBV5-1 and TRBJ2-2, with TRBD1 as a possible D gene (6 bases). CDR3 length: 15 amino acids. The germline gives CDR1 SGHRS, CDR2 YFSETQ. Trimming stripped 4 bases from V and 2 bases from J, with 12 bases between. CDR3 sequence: CASSVLQGNTGELFF. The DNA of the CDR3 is TGCGCCAGCAGCGTACTACAGGGAAACACCGGGGAGCTGTTTTTT.

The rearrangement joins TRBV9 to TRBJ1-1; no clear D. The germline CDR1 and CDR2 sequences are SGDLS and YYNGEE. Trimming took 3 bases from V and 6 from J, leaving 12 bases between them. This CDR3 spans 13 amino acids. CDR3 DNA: TGTGCCAGCAGCGCTCCCTCCCGGTCTGAAGCTTTCTTT. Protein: CASSAPSRSEAFF.

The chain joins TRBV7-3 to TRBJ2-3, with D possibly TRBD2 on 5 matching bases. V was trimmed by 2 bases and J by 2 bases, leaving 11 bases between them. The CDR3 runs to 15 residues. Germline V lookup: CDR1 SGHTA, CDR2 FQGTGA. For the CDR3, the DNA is TGTGCCAGCAGCTTATCGGCTAGCTACACAGATACGCAGTATTTT. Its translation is CASSLSASYTDTQYF.

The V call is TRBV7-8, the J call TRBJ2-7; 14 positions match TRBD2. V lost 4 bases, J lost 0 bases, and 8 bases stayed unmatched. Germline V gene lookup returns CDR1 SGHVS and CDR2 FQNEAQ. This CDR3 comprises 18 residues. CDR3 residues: CASSSGLAGAPSSYEQYF. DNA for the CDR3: TGTGCCAGCAGCTCGGGACTAGCGGGAGCCCCGAGCTCCTACGAGCAGTACTTC.

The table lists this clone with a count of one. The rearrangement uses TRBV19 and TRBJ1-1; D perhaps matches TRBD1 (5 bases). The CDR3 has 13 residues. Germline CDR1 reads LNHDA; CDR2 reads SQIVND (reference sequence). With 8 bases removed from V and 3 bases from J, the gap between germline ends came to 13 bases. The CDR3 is CASSPRGDTEAFF. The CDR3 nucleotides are TGTGCCAGTTCCCCAAGGGGCGACACTGAAGCTTTCTTT.

The CDR3 region is CSGQGSGEAFF. CDR3 DNA sequence: TGCAGCGGACAGGGAAGCGGTGAAGCTTTCTTT. This rearrangement joins TRBV20-1 to TRBJ1-1; the match to TRBD1 covers 8 bases. This CDR3 contains 11 residues. CDR1 is DFQATT, CDR2 SNEGSKA, per germline (reference sequence).

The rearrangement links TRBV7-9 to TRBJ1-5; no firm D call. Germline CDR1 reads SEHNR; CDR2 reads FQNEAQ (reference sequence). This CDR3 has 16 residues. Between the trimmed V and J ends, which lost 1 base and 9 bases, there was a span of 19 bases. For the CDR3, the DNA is TGTGCCAGCAGCTTAGGGTCGTCAGCCCCGGGAGGGCCCCAGCATTTT. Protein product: CASSLGSSAPGGPQHF.